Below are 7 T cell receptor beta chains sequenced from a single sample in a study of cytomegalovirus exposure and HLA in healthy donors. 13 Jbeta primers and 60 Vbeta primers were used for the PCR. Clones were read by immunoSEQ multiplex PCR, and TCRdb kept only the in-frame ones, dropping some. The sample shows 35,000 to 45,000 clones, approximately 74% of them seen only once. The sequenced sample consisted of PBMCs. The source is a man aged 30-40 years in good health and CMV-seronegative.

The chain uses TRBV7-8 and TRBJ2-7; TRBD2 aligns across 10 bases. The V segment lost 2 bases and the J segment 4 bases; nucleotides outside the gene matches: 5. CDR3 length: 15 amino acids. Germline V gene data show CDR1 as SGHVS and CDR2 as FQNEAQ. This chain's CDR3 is CASSLNPSGSYEQYF. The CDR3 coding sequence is TGTGCCAGCAGCTTAAATCCTAGCGGGAGTTACGAGCAGTACTTC.

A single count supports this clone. In DNA form, the CDR3 reads TGCAGCGTTGAAAGGGACAGGGGCTACAATGAGCAGTTCTTC. Protein sequence: CSVERDRGYNEQFF. The chain couples TRBV29-1 to TRBJ2-1; 10 nucleotides line up with TRBD1. There are 14 residues in the CDR3. Germline V lookup: CDR1 SQVTM, CDR2 ANQGSEA. V lost 2 bases, J lost 3 bases, and 1 base stayed unmatched.

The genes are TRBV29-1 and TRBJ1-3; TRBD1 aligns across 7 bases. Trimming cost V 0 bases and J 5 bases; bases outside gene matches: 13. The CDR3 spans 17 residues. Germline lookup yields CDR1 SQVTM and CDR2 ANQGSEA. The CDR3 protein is CSVEEADKGAGRNTIYF. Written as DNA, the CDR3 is TGCAGCGTTGAAGAAGCCGACAAGGGGGCTGGTAGAAACACCATATATTTT. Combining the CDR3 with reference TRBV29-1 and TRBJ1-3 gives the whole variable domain SAVISQKPSRDICQRGTSLTIQCQVDSQVTMMFWYRQQPGQSLTLIATANQGSEATYESGFVIDKFPISRPNLTFSTLTVSNMSPEDSSIYLCSVEEADKGAGRNTIYFGEGSWLTVV.

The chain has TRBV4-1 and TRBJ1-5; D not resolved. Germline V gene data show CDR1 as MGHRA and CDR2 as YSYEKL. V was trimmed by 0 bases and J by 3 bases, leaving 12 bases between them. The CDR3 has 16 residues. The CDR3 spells CASSQDWSQNNQPQHF. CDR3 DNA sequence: TGCGCCAGCAGCCAAGATTGGAGCCAGAACAATCAGCCCCAGCATTTT.

This CDR3 reads CASSLDRDDEQYF. CDR3 bases: TGCGCCAGCAGCTTGGACAGGGACGACGAGCAGTACTTC. The chain couples TRBV5-1 to TRBJ2-7; TRBD1 might be the D (6 bases). Trimming shortened V by 0 bases and J by 5 bases, and 9 bases separated the two germline ends. CDR1 is SGHRS and CDR2 is YFSETQ in the germline V gene. The CDR3 totals 13 residues.

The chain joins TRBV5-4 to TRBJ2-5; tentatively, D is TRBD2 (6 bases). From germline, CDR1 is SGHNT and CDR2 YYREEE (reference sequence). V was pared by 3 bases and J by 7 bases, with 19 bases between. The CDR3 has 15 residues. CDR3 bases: TGTGCCAGCAGCTCCAGGGTGGAGGGACCGGTGACCCAGTACTTC. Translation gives CASSSRVEGPVTQYF.

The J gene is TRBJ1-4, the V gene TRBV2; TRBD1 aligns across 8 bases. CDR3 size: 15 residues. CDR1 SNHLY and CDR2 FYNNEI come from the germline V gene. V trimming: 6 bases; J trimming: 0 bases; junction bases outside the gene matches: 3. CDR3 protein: CASSLQGATNEKLFF. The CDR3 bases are TGTGCCAGCAGCCTACAGGGGGCAACTAATGAAAAACTGTTTTTT.